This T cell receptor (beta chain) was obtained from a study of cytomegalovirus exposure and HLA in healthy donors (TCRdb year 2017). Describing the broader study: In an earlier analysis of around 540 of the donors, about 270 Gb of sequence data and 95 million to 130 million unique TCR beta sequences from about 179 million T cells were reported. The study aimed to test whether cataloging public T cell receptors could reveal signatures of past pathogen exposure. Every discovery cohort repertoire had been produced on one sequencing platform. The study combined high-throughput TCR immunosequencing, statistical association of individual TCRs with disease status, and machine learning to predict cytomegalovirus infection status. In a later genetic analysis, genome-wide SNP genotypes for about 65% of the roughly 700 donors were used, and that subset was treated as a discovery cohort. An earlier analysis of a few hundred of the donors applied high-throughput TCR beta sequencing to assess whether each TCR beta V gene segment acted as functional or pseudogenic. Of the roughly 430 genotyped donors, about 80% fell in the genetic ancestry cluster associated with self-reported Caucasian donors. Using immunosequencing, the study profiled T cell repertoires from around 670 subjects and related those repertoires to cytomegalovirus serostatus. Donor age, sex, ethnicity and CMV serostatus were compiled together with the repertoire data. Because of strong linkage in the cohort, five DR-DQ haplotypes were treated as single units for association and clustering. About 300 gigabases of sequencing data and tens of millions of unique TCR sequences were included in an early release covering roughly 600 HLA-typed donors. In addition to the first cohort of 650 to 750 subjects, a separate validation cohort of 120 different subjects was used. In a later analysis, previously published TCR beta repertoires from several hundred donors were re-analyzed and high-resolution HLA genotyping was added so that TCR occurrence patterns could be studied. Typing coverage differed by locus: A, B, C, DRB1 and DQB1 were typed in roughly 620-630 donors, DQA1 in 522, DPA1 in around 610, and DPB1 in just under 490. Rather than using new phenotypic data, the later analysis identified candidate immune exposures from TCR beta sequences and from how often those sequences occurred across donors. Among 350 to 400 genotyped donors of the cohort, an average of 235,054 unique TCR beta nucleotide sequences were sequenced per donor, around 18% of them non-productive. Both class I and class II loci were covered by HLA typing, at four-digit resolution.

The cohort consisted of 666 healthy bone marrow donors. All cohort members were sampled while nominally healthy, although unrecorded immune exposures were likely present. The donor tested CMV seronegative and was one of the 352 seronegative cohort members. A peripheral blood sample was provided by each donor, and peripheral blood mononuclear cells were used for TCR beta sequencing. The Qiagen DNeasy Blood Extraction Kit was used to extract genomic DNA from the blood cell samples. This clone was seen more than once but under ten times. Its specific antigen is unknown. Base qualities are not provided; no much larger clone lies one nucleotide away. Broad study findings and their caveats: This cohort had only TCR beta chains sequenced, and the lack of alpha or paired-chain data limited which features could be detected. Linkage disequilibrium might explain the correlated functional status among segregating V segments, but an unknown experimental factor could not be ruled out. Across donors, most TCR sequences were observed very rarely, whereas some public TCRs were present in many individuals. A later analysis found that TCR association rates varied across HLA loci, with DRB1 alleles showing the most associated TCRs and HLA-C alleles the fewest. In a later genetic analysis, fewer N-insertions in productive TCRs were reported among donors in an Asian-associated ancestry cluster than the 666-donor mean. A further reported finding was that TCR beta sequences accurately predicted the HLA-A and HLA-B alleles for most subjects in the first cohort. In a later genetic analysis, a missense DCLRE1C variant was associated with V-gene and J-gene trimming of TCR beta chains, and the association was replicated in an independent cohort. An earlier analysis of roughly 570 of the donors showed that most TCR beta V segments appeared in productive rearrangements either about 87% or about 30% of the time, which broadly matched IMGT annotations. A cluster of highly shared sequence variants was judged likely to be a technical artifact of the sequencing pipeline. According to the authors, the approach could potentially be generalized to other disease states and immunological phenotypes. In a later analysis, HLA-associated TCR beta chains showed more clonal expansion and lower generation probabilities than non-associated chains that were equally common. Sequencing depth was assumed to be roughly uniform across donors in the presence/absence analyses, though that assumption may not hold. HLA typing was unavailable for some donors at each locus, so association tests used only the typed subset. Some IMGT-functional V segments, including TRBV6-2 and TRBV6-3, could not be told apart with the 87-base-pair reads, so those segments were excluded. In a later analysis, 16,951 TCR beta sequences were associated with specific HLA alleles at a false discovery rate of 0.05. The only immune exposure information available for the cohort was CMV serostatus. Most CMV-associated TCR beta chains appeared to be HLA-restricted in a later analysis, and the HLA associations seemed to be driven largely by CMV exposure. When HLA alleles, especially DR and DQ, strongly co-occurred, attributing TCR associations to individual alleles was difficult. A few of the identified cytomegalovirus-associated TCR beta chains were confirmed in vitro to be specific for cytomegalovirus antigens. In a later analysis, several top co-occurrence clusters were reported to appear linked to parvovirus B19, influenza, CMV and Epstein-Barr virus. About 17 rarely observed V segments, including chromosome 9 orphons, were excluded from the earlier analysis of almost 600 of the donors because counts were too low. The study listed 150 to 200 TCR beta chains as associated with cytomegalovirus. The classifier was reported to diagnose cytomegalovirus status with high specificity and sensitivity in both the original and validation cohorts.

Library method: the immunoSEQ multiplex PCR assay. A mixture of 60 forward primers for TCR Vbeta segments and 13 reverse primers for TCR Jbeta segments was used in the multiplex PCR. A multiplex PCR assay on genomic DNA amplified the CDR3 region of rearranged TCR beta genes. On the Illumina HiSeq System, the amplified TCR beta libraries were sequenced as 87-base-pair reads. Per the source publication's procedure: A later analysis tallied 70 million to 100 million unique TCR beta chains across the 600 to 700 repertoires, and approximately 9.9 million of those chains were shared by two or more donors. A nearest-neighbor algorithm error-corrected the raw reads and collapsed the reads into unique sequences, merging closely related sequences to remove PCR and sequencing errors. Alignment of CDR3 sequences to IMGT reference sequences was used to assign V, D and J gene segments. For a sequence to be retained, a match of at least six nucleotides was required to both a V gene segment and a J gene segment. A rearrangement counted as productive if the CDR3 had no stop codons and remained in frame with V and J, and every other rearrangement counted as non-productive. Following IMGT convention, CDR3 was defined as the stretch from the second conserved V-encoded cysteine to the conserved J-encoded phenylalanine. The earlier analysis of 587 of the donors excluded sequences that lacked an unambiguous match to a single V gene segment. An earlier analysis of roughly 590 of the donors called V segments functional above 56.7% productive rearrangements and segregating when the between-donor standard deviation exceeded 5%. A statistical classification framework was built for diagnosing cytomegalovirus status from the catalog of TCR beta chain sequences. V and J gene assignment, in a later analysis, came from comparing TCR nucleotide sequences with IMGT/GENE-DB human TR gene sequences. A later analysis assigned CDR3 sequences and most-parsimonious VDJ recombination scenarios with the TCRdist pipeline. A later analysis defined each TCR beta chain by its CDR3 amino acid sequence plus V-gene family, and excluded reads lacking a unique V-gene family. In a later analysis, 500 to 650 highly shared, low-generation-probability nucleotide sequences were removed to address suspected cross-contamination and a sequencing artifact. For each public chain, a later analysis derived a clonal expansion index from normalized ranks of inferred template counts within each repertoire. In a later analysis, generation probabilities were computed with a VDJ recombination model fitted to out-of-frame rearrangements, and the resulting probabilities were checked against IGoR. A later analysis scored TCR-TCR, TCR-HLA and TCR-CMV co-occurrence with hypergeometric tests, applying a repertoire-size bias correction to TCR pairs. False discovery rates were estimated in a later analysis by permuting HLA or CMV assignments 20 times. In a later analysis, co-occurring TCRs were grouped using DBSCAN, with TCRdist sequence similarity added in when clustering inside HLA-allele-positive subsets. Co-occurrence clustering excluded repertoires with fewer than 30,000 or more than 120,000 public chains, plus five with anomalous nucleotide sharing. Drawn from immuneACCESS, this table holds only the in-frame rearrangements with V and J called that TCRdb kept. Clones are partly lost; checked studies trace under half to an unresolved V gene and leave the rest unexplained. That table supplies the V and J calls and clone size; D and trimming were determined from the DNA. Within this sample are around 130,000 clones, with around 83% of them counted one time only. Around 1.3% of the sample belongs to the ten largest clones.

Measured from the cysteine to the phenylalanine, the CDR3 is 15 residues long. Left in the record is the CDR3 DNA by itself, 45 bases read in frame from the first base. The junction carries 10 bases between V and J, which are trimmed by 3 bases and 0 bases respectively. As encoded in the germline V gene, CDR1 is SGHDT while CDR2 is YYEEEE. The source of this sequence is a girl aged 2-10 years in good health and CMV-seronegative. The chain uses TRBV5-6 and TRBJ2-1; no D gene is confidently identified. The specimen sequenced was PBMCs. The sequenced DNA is TGTGCCAGCAGCTATGGTCGGAGCTCCTACAATGAGCAGTTCTTC. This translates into CASSYGRSSYNEQFF.